This T cell receptor beta chain was documented in a study of T cell responses to AZD1222 COVID-19 vaccine. The study's findings and limits: Dominant CD4 TCR responses targeted spike regions 160-218 and 743-854.

The V and J ends lost 1 base and 6 bases, in that order; junction bases with no gene match: 8. Germline-derived CDR1 and CDR2 are SEHNR and FQNEAQ (reference sequence). The CDR3 is 15 residues long. Here immunoSEQ multiplex PCR was the method, and the copy in TCRdb shows in-frame clones only, minus some. The table records roughly 100,000 clones, around 94% of them present only once. About this clone: Its antigen is unidentified.

The chain combines TRBV7-9 with TRBJ1-2; 7 positions match TRBD1. The sample in question was peripheral blood, obtained on day 0 of AZD1222 vaccination. The TCR sequence derives from an adult in good health. The CDR3, as DNA: TGTGCCAGCAGCTTAGGGCAGGGGGAAGCCCATGGCTACACCTTC. Protein: CASSLGQGEAHGYTF. Based on the CDR3 plus reference TRBV7-9 and TRBJ1-2, the full variable domain is DTGVSQNPRHKITKRGQNVTFRCDPISEHNRLYWYRQTLGQGPEFLTYFQNEAQLEKSRLLSDRFSAERPKGSFSTLEIQRTEQGDSAMYLCASSLGQGEAHGYTFGSGTRLTVV.